This TCR beta chain was found in a study of blood T cell repertoires in COVID-19. This CDR3 contains 13 residues. CDR1 and CDR2 (germline): KGHSH, LQKENI. Deletions cut 3 bases from V and 1 base from J, with 7 bases between. The repertoire was sequenced with immunoSEQ multiplex PCR; TCRdb's copy has only in-frame clones and lacks some. Of fewer than 500,000 clones in the sample, about 87% were seen once. Specimen: PBMCs or T cells enriched from blood (not recorded which). The V call is TRBV18, the J call TRBJ2-7, with D perhaps TRBD1 (5 bases). The source of this sequence is a man aged 25 to 40 who had recovered from COVID-19. CDR3 protein: CASSPQGSYEQYF. CDR3 nucleotide sequence: TGTGCCAGCTCACCCCAGGGATCCTACGAGCAGTACTTC. Supplemented by reference TRBV18 and TRBJ2-7, the full variable domain reads NAGVMQNPRHLVRRRGQEARLRCSPMKGHSHVYWYRQLPEEGLKFMVYLQKENIIDESGMPKERFSAEFPKEGPSILRIQQVVRGDSAAYFCASSPQGSYEQYFGPGTRLTVT.